One and the same sample provided the 29 T cell receptor beta chains below, sequenced in a study of breast tumors, draining lymph nodes, adjacent tissues. Using its own MiXCR run on the multiplex PCR reads, TCRdb lists one record per CDR3 protein. In the table there are approximately 40,000 distinct CDR3 sequences, around 35% of which are singletons. The sample comprised breast tumor tissue. The origin of the receptors is a female donor with breast cancer. Some clones in this sample may be carry-over from other donors' samples.

This clonotype was detected a few times. A much larger clone differs by one base, so this may be a read error. The CDR3 reads CASSHQSHTDTQYF. The CDR3 DNA sequence: TGCGCCAGCAGCCATCAGTCTCACACAGATACGCAGTATTTT. The chain is built from TRBV4-1 and TRBJ2-3, with D unresolved. The CDR3 length is 14 residues. CDR1 is MGHRA, CDR2 YSYEKL, per germline. The germline V and J ends were trimmed by 3 bases and 2 bases, with 9 bases remaining between them.

This clonotype was detected ten times or more. The chain employs TRBV20-1 and TRBJ2-7, with D possibly being TRBD1 or TRBD2 (5 bases each). This CDR3 has 10 residues. V was shortened by 8 bases and J by 3 bases, with 8 bases between the two germline ends. CDR1 DFQATT and CDR2 SNEGSKA come from the germline V gene (reference sequence). The CDR3 nucleotides read TGCAGTACGGGACGCTACGAGCAGTACTTC. Its translation: CSTGRYEQYF.

Comment on this clonotype: One base away lies a much larger clone, so this may be a sequencing read error. This chain uses TRBV9 with TRBJ2-1; no reliable D call. The CDR3 is made up of 16 amino acids. Germline V gives CDR1 SGDLS, CDR2 YYNGEE. CDR3: CASSVGPSRRNNEQLF. The CDR3 DNA reads as TGTGCCAGCAGCGTAGGCCCCAGCAGGAGAAACAATGAGCAGCTCTTC.

CDR3 residues: CASSYTRSGANVLTF. The CDR3 DNA sequence: TGTGCCAGCAGTTACACGAGGTCCGGGGCCAACGTCCTGACTTTC. The chain carries TRBV6-2 or TRBV6-3 and TRBJ2-6; no reliable D call. The V end lost 2 bases, the J end lost 4 bases, and 9 bases lay between the germline ends. Germline values: CDR1 MNHEY, CDR2 SVGEGT. The CDR3 spans 15 residues.

The J gene is TRBJ2-1, the V gene TRBV19, with TRBD2 matching 7 bases. Germline CDR1 is LNHDA and CDR2 is SQIVND (reference sequence). Trimming removed 5 bases from V and 6 bases from J; junction bases left unmatched: 16. This CDR3 region has 17 residues. The CDR3 protein is CASSPRFGRTIVNEQFF. The DNA for the CDR3 is TGTGCCAGTAGTCCCAGATTCGGGAGGACTATTGTCAATGAGCAGTTCTTC.

This clonotype was recorded at least ten times. The rearrangement uses TRBV10-3 and TRBJ2-6; D is uncertain. V shed 4 bases and J shed 2 bases, with 12 bases lying between them. The CDR3 extends over 16 amino acids. Germline V gene sequence: CDR1 ENHRY, CDR2 SYGVKD. This CDR3 reads CAISVGPRAGANVLTF. The DNA of the CDR3 is TGTGCCATCAGTGTCGGACCCCGGGCTGGGGCCAACGTCCTGACTTTC.

CDR3 sequence (DNA): TGTGCCAGCAGTGGCCGACTAGCGGGGTCTCCCTACGAGCAGTACTTC. Translating it yields CASSGRLAGSPYEQYF. The chain couples TRBV2 to TRBJ2-7; 11 positions agree with TRBD2. The CDR3 totals 16 residues. V shed 4 bases and J 2 bases; nucleotides not matched to a gene: 7. Germline V gives CDR1 SNHLY, CDR2 FYNNEI.

This clonotype came up many times. V usage is TRBV6-5 and J usage is TRBJ2-1; possibly TRBD1 or TRBD2 for D (6 bases each). The V gene's germline CDR1 is MNHEY and CDR2 SVGAGI. V was trimmed by 5 bases and J by 5 bases, leaving 13 bases between them. CDR3 size: 14 residues. For the CDR3, the DNA is TGTGCCAGCAGTCCCGGGGGCTTACACAATGAGCAGTTCTTC. Its translation is CASSPGGLHNEQFF.

This clonotype is medium-sized within its sample. This chain joins TRBV6-2 or TRBV6-3 and TRBJ2-7; possible D gene TRBD2, 6 bases. Germline-derived CDR1 and CDR2 are MNHEY and SVGEGT. Trimming removed 5 bases from V and 0 bases from J, with 14 bases in between. CDR3 length: 15 residues. The CDR3 DNA follows: TGTGCCAGCAGTACCTTTAGCGGAGACTCCTACGAGCAGTACTTC. It encodes CASSTFSGDSYEQYF.

This clonotype is medium-sized. The rearrangement joins TRBV20-1 to TRBJ2-7, with D tentatively TRBD2 (5 bases). This CDR3 is 15 amino acids long. CDR1 is DFQATT, CDR2 SNEGSKA, per germline (reference sequence). V was trimmed by 4 bases and J by 7 bases, leaving 23 bases between them. The CDR3 DNA reads TGCAGTGCTAACTCGGTGCGCGGGTCGGCTCGTGAGCAGTACTTC. Encoded protein: CSANSVRGSAREQYF.

This clonotype was seen more than once but under ten times. The DNA of the CDR3 is TGTGCCAGCAGCTTGACGGGCAGGGAACAGACCCAGTACTTC. Protein sequence: CASSLTGREQTQYF. The V call is TRBV5-4, the J call TRBJ2-5; perhaps TRBD1 as D (5 bases). Trimming removed 1 base from V and 6 bases from J, with 13 bases in between. Germline CDR1 is SGHNT and CDR2 is YYREEE (reference sequence). The CDR3 runs 14 residues.

This clonotype was observed a handful of times. The chain carries TRBV6-2 or TRBV6-3 and TRBJ2-5; 12 bases map to TRBD1. The CDR3 totals 15 residues. The germline CDR1 and CDR2 sequences are MNHEY and SVGEGT. V lost 5 bases to trimming and J lost 4 bases; unmatched junction nucleotides: 5. This CDR3 is CASSRDRGLGETQYF. The CDR3 region has the DNA TGTGCCAGCAGTAGGGACAGGGGGCTTGGAGAGACCCAGTACTTC.

The CDR3 loop reads CASSDGTDTQYF. For the CDR3, the DNA is TGTGCCAGCAGTGACGGTACGGATACGCAGTATTTT. The chain uses TRBV2 and TRBJ2-3; D is uncertain. Germline V gene data show CDR1 as SNHLY and CDR2 as FYNNEI. This CDR3 region has 12 residues. V lost 3 bases to trimming and J lost 6 bases, with 7 bases between them.

This clonotype was seen many times. The V gene is TRBV7-2, the J gene TRBJ2-7, with TRBD1 identical over 11 bases. Germline V lookup: CDR1 SGHTA, CDR2 FQGNSA. With 0 bases clipped from V and 12 bases from J, the junction kept 4 bases outside the gene matches. The CDR3 runs 13 residues. CDR3 loop: CASSLAGTGGLYF. In DNA form, the CDR3 reads TGTGCCAGCAGCTTAGCCGGGACAGGGGGTCTGTACTTC.

Details on this clonotype: A much larger clone is a single base away; this may be a read error. The chain carries TRBV19 and TRBJ2-2; TRBD2 matches at 7 bases. Germline CDR1 LNHDA, CDR2 SQIVND (reference sequence). The CDR3 is made up of 17 amino acids. V lost 5 bases and J lost 5; bases outside the gene matches: 14. This chain's CDR3 is CASSARRGVLETGELFF. The CDR3 DNA sequence: TGTGCCAGTAGTGCACGACGGGGGGTTTTGGAGACCGGGGAGCTGTTTTTT. The full variable domain, its missing parts supplied by reference TRBV19 and TRBJ2-2, is DGGITQSPKYLFRKEGQNVTLSCEQNLNHDAMYWYRQDPGQGLRLIYYSQIVNDFQKGDIAEGYSVSREKKESFPLTVTSAQKNPTAFYLCASSARRGVLETGELFFGEGSRLTVL.

This clonotype occurred many times. This chain connects TRBV18 to TRBJ2-1; D call uncertain. The germline V gene has CDR1 KGHSH and CDR2 LQKENI. This CDR3 comprises 12 residues. V lost 3 bases and J 9 bases, leaving 9 bases between the germline ends. The CDR3 DNA reads as TGTGCCAGCTCACCCGCCCCGACTGAGCAGTTCTTC. It translates to CASSPAPTEQFF.

Many counts were recorded for this clonotype. The chain is built from TRBV19 and TRBJ2-7, with TRBD1 matching 7 bases. Germline V gene data show CDR1 as LNHDA and CDR2 as SQIVND (reference sequence). The CDR3 is 12 amino acids. J gave up 5 bases and V 8 bases, and 6 bases lay outside the gene matches. CDR3 residues: CASGDSVHEQYF. The DNA of the CDR3 is TGTGCCAGTGGGGACAGCGTACACGAGCAGTACTTC.

As concerns this clonotype: Germline and junction disagree at one end, which may indicate a read error. V usage is TRBV2 and J usage is TRBJ2-2, with 16 positions matching TRBD2. This CDR3 contains 17 residues. Germline V gene sequence: CDR1 SNHLY, CDR2 FYNNEI. CDR3 in DNA: TGTGCCAGCGCAGGGACTAGCGGGAGGGGGAACACCGGGGGGCTGTTTTTT. Translating it yields CASAGTSGRGNTGGLFF.

V usage is TRBV30 and J usage is TRBJ1-5; a possible D gene is TRBD1 (6 bases). The CDR3 covers 16 residues. Germline CDR1 and CDR2: GTSNPN and SVGIG (reference sequence). V dropped 2 bases and J dropped 3 bases, with 17 bases sitting between them. CDR3: CAWSPQDRRHNQPQHF. The CDR3 DNA reads TGTGCCTGGAGTCCCCAGGACAGACGGCACAATCAGCCCCAGCATTTT. Full variable domain (remainder filled in from reference TRBV30 and TRBJ1-5): SQTIHQWPATLVQPVGSPLSLECTVEGTSNPNLYWYRQAAGRGLQLLFYSVGIGQISSEVPQNLSASRPQDRQFILSSKKLLLSDSGFYLCAWSPQDRRHNQPQHFGDGTRLSIL.

CDR3 bases: TGTGCCAGCAGTTTACGCAGGGGAGCATGGGAGACCCAGTACTTC. Amino acids: CASSLRRGAWETQYF. The chain employs TRBV12-3 or TRBV12-4 and TRBJ2-5, with D maybe TRBD1 (6 bases). Between the trimmed V and J ends, which lost 2 bases and 5 bases, there was a span of 15 bases. CDR3 length: 15 residues.

CDR3 region: CATSSEGGGTYEQYF. CDR3 nucleotide sequence: TGTGCCACCAGCAGTGAGGGCGGGGGGACCTACGAGCAGTACTTC. The J gene is TRBJ2-7, the V gene TRBV15, with 8 positions matching TRBD2. The CDR3 runs to 15 residues. V lost 3 bases, J lost 2 bases, and 6 bases stayed unmatched. Germline V gene data show CDR1 as LNHNV and CDR2 as YYDKDF (reference sequence).

The chain is built from TRBV6-2 or TRBV6-3 and TRBJ2-2, with 7 bases identical to TRBD2. CDR1 MNHEY and CDR2 SVGEGT come from the germline V gene. The junction had 9 bases not matched to a gene; V was cut back by 5 bases and J by 12 bases. The CDR3 extends over 13 amino acids. CDR3 coding DNA: TGTGCCAGCAGTCCCGCGGCGGGACTACAGCTGTTTTTT. Translation: CASSPAAGLQLFF.

This clonotype was recorded at least ten times. The chain combines TRBV24-1 with TRBJ2-5; D gene uncertain. This CDR3 has 13 amino acids. V was trimmed by 7 bases and J by 7 bases, leaving 15 bases between them. Germline CDR1 reads KGHDR; CDR2 reads SFDVKD. The CDR3 reads CATSTDTERTQYF. CDR3 bases: TGTGCCACCAGCACGGATACCGAACGGACCCAGTACTTC.

Ten or more counts support this clonotype. J is TRBJ2-2 and V is TRBV20-1; D is perhaps TRBD2 (6 bases). This CDR3 spans 16 amino acids. The germline V gene encodes CDR1 DFQATT and CDR2 SNEGSKA (reference sequence). V shed 0 bases and J shed 7 bases, with 18 bases lying between them. DNA for the CDR3: TGCAGTGCTAGAGATCGGCGTAGCGGTGACAGCGGGGAGCTGTTTTTT. Translating it yields CSARDRRSGDSGELFF.

This clonotype was counted ten times or more. This sequence joins TRBV7-2 and TRBJ2-2; 7 nucleotides align to TRBD1. There are 13 residues in the CDR3. V dropped 5 bases and J dropped 7; count of bases not matched to a gene: 4. Germline CDR1 SGHTA, CDR2 FQGNSA. CDR3 sequence (DNA): TGTGCCAGCAGCCGGACAGGAAACGGGGAGCTGTTTTTT. Its translation is CASSRTGNGELFF.

This clonotype has a handful of counts. This chain connects TRBV6-1 to TRBJ2-3; D is perhaps TRBD1 (6 bases). The V end was cut by 6 bases, the J end by 1 base, with 14 bases between. The CDR3 contains 15 residues. Germline CDR1 MNHNS, CDR2 SASEGT. CDR3 DNA sequence: TGTGCCAGCAGCCTACAGGGCGGTGGCACAGATACGCAGTATTTT. Its translation: CASSLQGGGTDTQYF.

The sample holds many counts of this clonotype. The chain uses TRBV6-5 and TRBJ2-1; TRBD2 matches at 7 bases. The germline V gene encodes CDR1 MNHEY and CDR2 SVGAGI. The CDR3 covers 18 residues. The V gene end was trimmed by 5 bases and the J gene end by 0 bases; junction bases not matched to a gene: 13. CDR3 amino acids: CASSRASGLLRSYNEQFF. In DNA form, the CDR3 reads TGTGCCAGCAGTAGGGCTAGCGGACTACTACGCTCCTACAATGAGCAGTTCTTC.

J is TRBJ2-7 and V is TRBV7-9; D is perhaps TRBD2 (6 bases). The V end lost 5 bases, the J end lost 3 bases, and 14 bases lay between the germline ends. CDR3 size: 14 residues. CDR1 and CDR2 (germline): SEHNR, FQNEAQ (reference sequence). The chain's CDR3 is CASSLEGRSYEQYF. As DNA, the CDR3 is TGTGCCAGCAGCCTGGAGGGTCGGAGCTACGAGCAGTACTTC.

Of note for this clonotype: A read error is possible here, since a much larger clone lies one base away. This rearrangement joins TRBV11-1 to TRBJ2-3; 8 bases are a match to TRBD2. Germline V CDR1 and CDR2: SGHAT, FQDESV (reference sequence). There are 15 residues in the CDR3. V dropped 5 bases and J dropped 8; count of bases not matched to a gene: 12. The CDR3 sequence is CASSLDPAGAVTQYF. In DNA form, the CDR3 reads TGTGCCAGCAGCCTCGATCCAGCGGGAGCGGTTACGCAGTATTTT.